Listed here are 22 T cell receptor beta chains from one sample, sequenced in a study of neurological immune-mediated disorders. The time point is: longitudinal time-point 1 (baseline). TCRdb reprocessed the 5' RACE reads via MiXCR and lists one record per CDR3 protein. The sample yields 71,000 or so distinct CDR3 sequences, 12% to 15% seen once. Sequences were obtained from PBMCs. All receptors derive from a female donor with HTLV-1-associated myelopathy (HAM/TSP).

This clonotype was counted at least ten times. The V and J genes are TRBV5-1 and TRBJ2-5; D gene ambiguous. The CDR3 runs to 13 residues. CDR1 is SGHRS, CDR2 YFSETQ, per germline. Deletions cut 1 base from V and 4 bases from J, with 8 bases between. In DNA, the CDR3 is TGCGCCAGCAGCTTGTTCCGATCAGAGACCCAGTACTTC. This sequence encodes CASSLFRSETQYF.

This clonotype showed up many times. The chain couples TRBV5-1 to TRBJ2-6, with D uncertain. CDR1 and CDR2 from the germline V gene are SGHRS and YFSETQ. This CDR3 contains 15 residues. V gave up 0 bases and J gave up 1 base, with 5 bases separating them. This chain's CDR3 is CASSLAGSGANVLTF. The CDR3 bases are TGCGCCAGCAGCTTGGCCGGATCTGGGGCCAACGTCCTGACTTTC.

This clonotype was recorded at least ten times. The chain couples TRBV5-1 to TRBJ2-7; D not resolved. The CDR3 is made up of 13 amino acids. Germline CDR1 is SGHRS and CDR2 is YFSETQ. V was shortened by 0 bases and J by 5 bases, with 9 bases between the two germline ends. CDR3 amino acids: CASSLDPRDEQYF. In DNA form, the CDR3 reads TGCGCCAGCAGCTTGGATCCTAGGGACGAGCAGTACTTC. Drawing the rest from reference TRBV5-1 and TRBJ2-7, the complete variable domain is KAGVTQTPRYLIKTRGQQVTLSCSPISGHRSVSWYQQTPGQGLQFLFEYFSETQRNKGNFPGRFSGRQFSNSRSEMNVSTLELGDSALYLCASSLDPRDEQYFGPGTRLTVT.

This clonotype was seen repeatedly, ten times or more. The chain recombines TRBV28 with TRBJ2-1; D may be TRBD1 (6 bases). Trimming shortened V by 4 bases and J by 0 bases, and 22 bases separated the two germline ends. The CDR3 has 19 amino acids. The germline gives CDR1 MDHEN, CDR2 SYDVKM. This CDR3 is CASSSSYKRQASSYNEQFF. In DNA form, the CDR3 reads TGTGCCAGCAGTTCATCATATAAGAGACAGGCGAGCTCCTACAATGAGCAGTTCTTC.

Many counts were recorded for this clonotype. The V and J genes are TRBV3-1 and TRBJ2-3; a possible D gene is TRBD2 (6 bases). The germline V gene has CDR1 LGHDT and CDR2 YNNKEL (reference sequence). The CDR3 is made up of 14 amino acids. V dropped 5 bases and J dropped 4 bases, with 13 bases sitting between them. The CDR3 sequence is CASSFSSGADTQYF. The DNA of the CDR3 is TGTGCCAGCAGCTTCTCTTCGGGGGCAGATACGCAGTATTTT.

In this sample, this clonotype turned up many times. The rearrangement links TRBV2 to TRBJ2-7, with TRBD2 matching 10 bases. The CDR3 runs 16 residues. CDR1 SNHLY and CDR2 FYNNEI come from the germline V gene. With V trimmed by 9 bases and J by 0 bases, 11 bases remained unmatched. The CDR3 sequence is CASTQRGGPPSYEQYF. Here the CDR3 DNA reads TGTGCCAGTACCCAGCGGGGGGGTCCCCCCTCCTACGAGCAGTACTTC. The full variable domain, in which reference TRBV2 and TRBJ2-7 provide the parts outside the CDR3, is EPEVTQTPSHQVTQMGQEVILRCVPISNHLYFYWYRQILGQKVEFLVSFYNNEISEKSEIFDDQFSVERPDGSNFTLKIRSTKLEDSAMYFCASTQRGGPPSYEQYFGPGTRLTVT.

There are a few counts of this clonotype. The V gene is TRBV7-7, the J gene TRBJ2-2; no firm D call. Trimming removed 5 bases at V and 5 bases at J, with 9 bases between. In germline, CDR1 is SSHAT, CDR2 FNYEAQ (reference sequence). The CDR3 is 13 amino acids. The CDR3 nucleotides are TGTGCCAGCAGCGTCGACAAGACCGGGGAGCTGTTTTTT. It specifies CASSVDKTGELFF.

This clonotype was recorded at least ten times. The V gene is TRBV9, the J gene TRBJ2-7; the D gene is possibly TRBD2 (6 bases). The germline CDR1 and CDR2 sequences are SGDLS and YYNGEE. The ends were cut back, 4 bases at V and 2 bases at J, with 16 bases in the middle. The CDR3 is made up of 15 amino acids. The DNA for the CDR3 is TGTGCCAGCAGCAACATGAAACGGAGGGCCTACGAGCAGTACTTC. Amino acids: CASSNMKRRAYEQYF. Using reference TRBV9 and TRBJ2-7 for the parts outside the CDR3, the full variable domain is DSGVTQTPKHLITATGQRVTLRCSPRSGDLSVYWYQQSLDQGLQFLIQYYNGEERAKGNILERFSAQQFPDLHSELNLSSLELGDSALYFCASSNMKRRAYEQYFGPGTRLTVT.

This clonotype was found many times. This chain uses TRBV20-1 with TRBJ2-4; D unclear. The CDR3 consists of 12 residues. Germline V gene data show CDR1 as DFQATT and CDR2 as SNEGSKA (reference sequence). V gave up 0 bases and J gave up 6 bases, with 6 bases separating them. CDR3 coding DNA: TGCAGTGCTAGAGATCCTGGAAACATTCAGTACTTC. Translation gives CSARDPGNIQYF.

This clonotype was seen repeatedly, ten times or more. The chain has TRBV7-8 and TRBJ2-7, with 7 bases identical to TRBD1. The germline gives CDR1 SGHVS, CDR2 FQNEAQ. V dropped 1 base and J dropped 4; count of bases not matched to a gene: 7. The CDR3 has 15 residues. CDR3 sequence (DNA): TGTGCCAGCAGCTTAGGTACAGGGGAAGGATACGAGCAGTACTTC. Amino acid sequence: CASSLGTGEGYEQYF.

This clonotype was seen at least ten times. The chain uses TRBV9 and TRBJ2-7; perhaps TRBD2 as D (5 bases). The germline V gene has CDR1 SGDLS and CDR2 YYNGEE. Trimming shortened V by 4 bases and J by 4 bases, and 15 bases separated the two germline ends. This CDR3 comprises 14 residues. The CDR3 is CASSRDTDQYEQYF. The CDR3 coding sequence is TGTGCCAGCAGCCGGGATACCGATCAATACGAGCAGTACTTC.

This clonotype was observed at least ten times. This chain uses TRBV7-9 with TRBJ2-3; TRBD1 matches 9 bases. The junction had 5 bases not matched to a gene; V was cut back by 5 bases and J by 2 bases. CDR1 and CDR2 from the germline V gene are SEHNR and FQNEAQ (reference sequence). The CDR3 is 15 amino acids. The CDR3, as DNA: TGTGCCAGCAGCCAAGGGACAGGGCCCACAGATACGCAGTATTTT. Its translation: CASSQGTGPTDTQYF. Supplemented by reference TRBV7-9 and TRBJ2-3, the full variable domain reads DTGVSQNPRHKITKRGQNVTFRCDPISEHNRLYWYRQTLGQGPEFLTYFQNEAQLEKSRLLSDRFSAERPKGSFSTLEIQRTEQGDSAMYLCASSQGTGPTDTQYFGPGTRLTVL.

This clonotype was seen ten or more times. This chain links TRBV9 with TRBJ2-1; D might be TRBD2 (7 bases). V gave up 4 bases and J gave up 4 bases, with 24 bases separating them. The CDR3 length is 18 residues. Germline CDR1 and CDR2: SGDLS and YYNGEE. CDR3 residues: CASSPPRRGPETYNEQFF. Written as DNA, the CDR3 is TGTGCCAGCAGCCCACCCCGGCGGGGGCCCGAAACATACAATGAGCAGTTCTTC.

This clonotype was observed at least ten times. The gene calls are TRBV4-2 and TRBJ2-3, with TRBD2 matching over 11 bases. Trimming took 4 bases from V and 0 from J; bases not matched to a gene: 6. This CDR3 has 17 residues. CDR1 and CDR2 (germline): LGHNA, YNFKEQ. The CDR3 nucleotides are TGTGCCAGCAGCCCATCGTTAGCGGGGGGGAGCACAGATACGCAGTATTTT. Its translation is CASSPSLAGGSTDTQYF.

A few counts support this clonotype. The chain joins TRBV11-2 to TRBJ2-7, with TRBD2 identical over 10 bases. Germline lookup yields CDR1 SGHAT and CDR2 FQNNGV. The CDR3 length is 14 residues. Trimming removed 5 bases from V and 6 bases from J; junction bases left unmatched: 7. In DNA, the CDR3 is TGTGCCAGCAGCACAAGCGGGGGGGCTGGCGAGCAGTACTTC. This gives the protein CASSTSGGAGEQYF.

On this clonotype itself: A read error is possible here, since a much larger clone lies one base away. This chain links TRBV7-2 with TRBJ2-7, with a possible D match to TRBD2 (5 bases). CDR1 is SGHTA and CDR2 is FQGNSA in the germline V gene. The CDR3 totals 17 residues. V shed 4 bases and J shed 3 bases, with 22 bases lying between them. CDR3 sequence: CASSSRIHCWTYYEQYF. DNA for the CDR3: TGTGCCAGCAGCTCTCGTATACATTGTTGGACTTACTACGAGCAGTACTTC.

This clonotype was recorded many times. The rearrangement uses TRBV5-1 and TRBJ2-7; TRBD1 is a possible D gene (5 bases). Germline loops: CDR1 SGHRS, CDR2 YFSETQ. Between the trimmed V and J ends, which lost 0 bases and 2 bases, there was a span of 12 bases. The CDR3 has 15 amino acids. CDR3 sequence reads: CASSLEPGNAYEQYF. As DNA, the CDR3 is TGCGCCAGCAGCTTGGAACCAGGGAACGCCTACGAGCAGTACTTC.

This clonotype was seen ten or more times. The rearrangement joins TRBV5-1 to TRBJ2-2; no clear D gene. Trimming took 0 bases from V and 0 from J, leaving 12 bases between them. The germline V gene has CDR1 SGHRS and CDR2 YFSETQ. CDR3 length: 17 residues. The CDR3: CASSLALRTANTGELFF. The CDR3 region has the DNA TGCGCCAGCAGCTTGGCATTACGCACAGCGAACACCGGGGAGCTGTTTTTT.

The sample holds many counts of this clonotype. This chain joins TRBV12-3 or TRBV12-4 and TRBJ2-3; possible D gene TRBD1, 5 bases. The V and J ends lost 2 bases and 0 bases respectively, with 12 bases between them. The CDR3 is 16 amino acids. The DNA of the CDR3 is TGTGCCAGCAGTTTATCGGTGGGGCTTAGCACAGATACGCAGTATTTT. Translating gives CASSLSVGLSTDTQYF.

This clonotype was seen repeatedly, ten times or more. This chain joins TRBV7-2 and TRBJ2-7, with a tentative D call TRBD2 (6 bases). The germline gives CDR1 SGHTA, CDR2 FQGNSA. CDR3 length equals 17 residues. V was cut by 2 bases and J by 7 bases, with 24 bases left in between. The CDR3: CASSLWVGAGRGGEQYF. The CDR3 DNA is TGTGCCAGCAGCTTATGGGTCGGTGCGGGGCGAGGAGGGGAGCAGTACTTC.

In its sample, this clonotype was seen a few times. This sequence joins TRBV5-1 and TRBJ2-1; 8 positions match TRBD2. Germline CDR1 is SGHRS and CDR2 is YFSETQ. There are 15 residues in the CDR3. Trimming removed 0 bases from V and 8 bases from J; junction bases left unmatched: 7. CDR3 sequence reads: CASSLVVGGADEQFF. The CDR3 DNA is TGCGCCAGCAGCTTGGTCGTCGGGGGGGCAGATGAGCAGTTCTTC.

With respect to this clonotype: This may be a read error, as it is one base from a much larger clone. This rearrangement joins TRBV19 to TRBJ1-5, with 8 bases aligning to TRBD1. The V and J ends lost 9 bases and 2 bases, in that order; junction bases with no gene match: 6. Per germline, CDR1 LNHDA and CDR2 SQIVND (reference sequence). This CDR3 comprises 14 residues. As DNA, the CDR3 is TGTGCCAGGCCTTGGACAGGGTGCAATCAGCCCCAGCATTTT. Its protein is CARPWTGCNQPQHF. Complete variable domain (other parts from reference TRBV19 and TRBJ1-5): DGGITQSPKYLFRKEGQNVTLSCEQNLNHDAMYWYRQDPGQGLRLIYYSQIVNDFQKGDIAEGYSVSREKKESFPLTVTSAQKNPTAFYLCARPWTGCNQPQHFGDGTRLSIL.